One T cell receptor beta chain is described in this entry. Its antigen is unidentified. This record belongs to a study of radiotherapy plus CTLA-4 blockade in lung cancer. Study context: Of the patients, under 20% showed objective responses and roughly 30% attained disease control. Regarding the study as a whole: Radiotherapy was combined with ipilimumab, and tumor-derived TCR clones then expanded in blood.

The assay was immunoSEQ multiplex PCR, and TCRdb's table has in-frame clones only and misses some. The table records 75,000 to 100,000 clones, 82% of them present only once. The sample in question was peripheral blood, obtained from a patient treated with radiotherapy plus ipilimumab. This sequence was found in a human donor with non-small cell lung cancer who had a partial response to radiotherapy plus ipilimumab.

In nucleotides, the CDR3 is TGTGCCAGCAGCCACGGGGATAGCGGGAGACGCGAGACCCAGTACTTC. It is translated as CASSHGDSGRRETQYF. The genes are TRBV7-2 and TRBJ2-5; 9 positions match TRBD2. The CDR3 is 16 amino acids. Germline values: CDR1 SGHTA, CDR2 FQGNSA. With 5 bases clipped from V and 5 bases from J, the junction kept 12 bases outside the gene matches. Looking up the rest from reference TRBV7-2 and TRBJ2-5 gives the full variable domain: GAGVSQSPSNKVTEKGKDVELRCDPISGHTALYWYRQSLGQGLEFLIYFQGNSAPDKSGLPSDRFSAERTGGSVSTLTIQRTQQEDSAVYLCASSHGDSGRRETQYFGPGTRLLVL.